This entry is about one TCR beta chain. Antigen: not known. Blood draws occurred at baseline, cycle 4 day 1, and cycle 7 day 1. The CDR3 has 15 residues. The ends were cut back, 5 bases at V and 1 base at J, with 11 bases in the middle. The germline V gene encodes CDR1 SEHNR and CDR2 FQNEAQ (reference sequence). Sequencing used immunoSEQ multiplex PCR; TCRdb keeps in-frame clones, though not all of them. The table shows about 80,000 clones, with approximately 79% occurring only once. This record belongs to a study of OX40 agonist ivuxolimab in advanced cancers. As for the study in general: While on treatment, patients had intravenous ivuxolimab at 0.01 to 10 mg/kg every 2 weeks. Overall study findings and caveats: At 0.1 to 3.0 mg/kg, CD4+ and CD8+ blood T cells expanded clonally by week 6. Among the lowest peripheral clonal expansion occurred in 0.1-3.0 mg/kg partial responders.

The chain carries TRBV7-9 and TRBJ2-2, with D perhaps assigned TRBD1 or TRBD2 (5 bases each). The receptor's source is an adult with an advanced solid tumor such as melanoma, head and neck, liver or kidney cancer. The sample here was CD4+ or CD8+ T cells sorted from blood, taken in a trial of the OX40 agonist ivuxolimab. CDR3 loop: CASSPRGVNTGELFF. CDR3 nucleotide sequence: TGTGCCAGCAGCCCCCGAGGGGTGAACACCGGGGAGCTGTTTTTT.